The subject of this entry is one T cell receptor beta chain. What it recognizes is unknown. The data originate from a study of cytomegalovirus exposure and HLA in healthy donors. The PCR employed 60 Vbeta primers together with 13 Jbeta primers. Sequenced by immunoSEQ multiplex PCR; TCRdb stores in-frame clones only, minus some. Of 110,000 or so clones detected, roughly 67% appear once; the ten largest clones hold about 8.3%. Broader study findings: What a later analysis reportedly showed was that an Asian-associated ancestry cluster had fewer N-insertions than the roughly 670-donor mean.

The specimen sequenced was PBMCs. The source of this sequence is a man aged 18 to 30 in good health and CMV-seropositive.

DNA for the CDR3: TGTGCCAGCAGCCCACAGGGGCCGCCTGGTGGCTACACCTTC. Translation: CASSPQGPPGGYTF. This rearrangement joins TRBV7-2 to TRBJ1-2; 7 bases are shared with TRBD1. The CDR3 is made up of 14 amino acids. Unmatched junction bases numbered 10, after V lost 5 bases and J lost 7 bases. The germline gives CDR1 SGHTA, CDR2 FQGNSA.